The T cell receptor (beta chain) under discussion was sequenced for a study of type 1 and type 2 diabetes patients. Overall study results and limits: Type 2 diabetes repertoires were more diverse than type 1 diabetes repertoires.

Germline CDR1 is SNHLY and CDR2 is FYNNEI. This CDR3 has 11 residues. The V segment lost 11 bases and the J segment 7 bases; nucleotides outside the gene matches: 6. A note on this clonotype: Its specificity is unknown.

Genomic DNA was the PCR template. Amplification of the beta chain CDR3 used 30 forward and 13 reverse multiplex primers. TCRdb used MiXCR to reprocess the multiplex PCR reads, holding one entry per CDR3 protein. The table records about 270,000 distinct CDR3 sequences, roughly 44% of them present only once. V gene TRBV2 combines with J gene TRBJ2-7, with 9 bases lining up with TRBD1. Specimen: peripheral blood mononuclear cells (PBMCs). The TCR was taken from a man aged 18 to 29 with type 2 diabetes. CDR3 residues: CASQGAVEQYF. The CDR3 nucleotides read TGTGCCTCACAGGGGGCGGTGGAGCAGTACTTC.